The rows below give T cell receptor beta chains drawn from one sample of a study of beta chain features in type 1 diabetes. Repertoires were generated with immunoSEQ multiplex PCR, while TCRdb's copy carries only in-frame clones and drops some. The sample contains around 260,000 clones, about a fifth of which appear only once. The specimen was naive CD4+ T cells from blood. These receptors all come from a woman between 40 and 50 years old with type 1 diabetes. The CDR3 runs from the conserved cysteine through the conserved F or W. D genes are given only for firm matches. Size is stated for part of the rows, as once, few or many counts, or as a class when the clone is expanded.

d_gene,j_gene,v_gene,abundance,CDR3nt,CDR3aa
TRBD2,TRBJ2-5,TRBV11-2,.,TGTGCCAGCAGCTTCGGCGGGAGAAAAGAGACCCAGTACTTC,CASSFGGRKETQYF
TRBD2,TRBJ2-1,TRBV7-8,.,TGTGCCAGCAGCCCACGGTTCGGCGGGGGAACTACGGGTGAGCAGTTCTTC,CASSPRFGGGTTGEQFF
TRBD2,TRBJ2-1,TRBV30,few,TGTGCCTGTGGCGGGGGGTCGTCCTACAATGAGCAGTTCTTC,CACGGGSSYNEQFF
.,TRBJ1-2,TRBV5-1,.,TGCGCCAGCAGCTTGGTTGACAGCAGCCTAGAGGGCTACACCTTC,CASSLVDSSLEGYTF
TRBD1,TRBJ2-5,TRBV7-9,few,TGTGCCGGGACAGGGAAAGAGACCCAGTACTTC,CAGTGKETQYF
TRBD1,TRBJ1-5,TRBV27,.,TGTGCCAGCAGTGTTAAGACAGGGCTTAGCAATCAGCCCCAGCATTTT,CASSVKTGLSNQPQHF
.,TRBJ1-2,TRBV9,.,TGTGCCAGCAGACAAACAGGGAACTATGGCTACACCTTC,CASRQTGNYGYTF
.,TRBJ2-4,TRBV5-1,.,TGCGCCAGCCGGGCCGGGAGTGGATCCAAAAACATTCAGTACTTC,CASRAGSGSKNIQYF
TRBD1,TRBJ2-7,TRBV5-1,few,TGCGCCAGCAGCTTGGAACAGGGGATGAACGAGCAGTACTTC,CASSLEQGMNEQYF
TRBD1,TRBJ2-6,TRBV4-2,.,TGTGCCAGCAGCCAAGATCGACGACAGGGGGCGTCCGGGGCCAACGTCCTGACTTTC,CASSQDRRQGASGANVLTF
TRBD1,TRBJ2-1,TRBV19,few,TGTGCCAGTAGTCCTCAGGGACAGGGGGCTTACAATGAGCAGTTCTTC,CASSPQGQGAYNEQFF
.,TRBJ1-3,TRBV21-1,few,TGTGCCAGCAGCGAACAGGGGGATAGAAACACCATATATTTT,CASSEQGDRNTIYF
TRBD1,TRBJ2-3,TRBV5-4,.,TGTGCCAGCAGCTCCGGGAGACAGGGGGCCCTCACAGATACGCAGTATTTT,CASSSGRQGALTDTQYF
TRBD2,TRBJ2-3,TRBV2,.,TGTGCCAGCAGTGACAGCGGGGGCACAGATACGCAGTATTTT,CASSDSGGTDTQYF
.,TRBJ2-1,TRBV28,.,TGTGCCAGCAGTTCATGGATGGGTCGTAGCGGACACCAAGCCTATGAGCAGTTCTTC,CASSSWMGRSGHQAYEQFF
TRBD1,TRBJ1-1,TRBV7-9,.,TGTGCCAGCAGCTCTACGACAGGGTGGGGTGAAGCTTTCTTT,CASSSTTGWGEAFF
TRBD1,TRBJ2-6,TRBV2,few,TGTGCCAGCAGGGAGGACAGGGTCGGTATGGACGTCCTGACTTTC,CASREDRVGMDVLTF
.,TRBJ2-1,TRBV4-2,few,TGTGCCAGCAGCCTTGTTTCGCGGGATGCCTACAATGAGCAGTTCTTC,CASSLVSRDAYNEQFF
.,TRBJ2-5,TRBV6-5,few,TGTGCCAGCACCCGAGTGGGCGCGTGGGAGACCCAGTACTTC,CASTRVGAWETQYF
TRBD1,TRBJ2-5,TRBV4-1,.,TGCGCCAGCAGCCCCCTTCCGACAGGGGGAAAGACCCAGTACTTC,CASSPLPTGGKTQYF
.,TRBJ2-5,TRBV20-1,few,TGCAGTGTCTCTGGAGGGGAGACCCAGTACTTC,CSVSGGETQYF
.,TRBJ2-5,TRBV5-4,.,TGTGCCAGCAGCCCGACGGGGGGCGTGGAGACCCAGTACTTC,CASSPTGGVETQYF
TRBD1,TRBJ1-1,TRBV29-1,few,TGCAGCGCTGACAGGGGGAACACTGAAGCTTTCTTT,CSADRGNTEAFF